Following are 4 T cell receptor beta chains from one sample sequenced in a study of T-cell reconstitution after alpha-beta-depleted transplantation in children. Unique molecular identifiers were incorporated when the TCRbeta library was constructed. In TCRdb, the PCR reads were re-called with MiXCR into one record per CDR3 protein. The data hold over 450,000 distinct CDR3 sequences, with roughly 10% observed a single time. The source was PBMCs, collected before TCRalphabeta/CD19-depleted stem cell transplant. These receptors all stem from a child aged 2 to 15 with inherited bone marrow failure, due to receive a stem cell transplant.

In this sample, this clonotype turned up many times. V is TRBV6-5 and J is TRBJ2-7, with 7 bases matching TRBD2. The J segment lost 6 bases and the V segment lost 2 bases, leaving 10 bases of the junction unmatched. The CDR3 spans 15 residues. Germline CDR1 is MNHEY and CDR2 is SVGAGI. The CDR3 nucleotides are TGTGCCAGCAGTTACGTCGGGGGAGGGAGTGGCGAGCAGTACTTC. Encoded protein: CASSYVGGGSGEQYF.

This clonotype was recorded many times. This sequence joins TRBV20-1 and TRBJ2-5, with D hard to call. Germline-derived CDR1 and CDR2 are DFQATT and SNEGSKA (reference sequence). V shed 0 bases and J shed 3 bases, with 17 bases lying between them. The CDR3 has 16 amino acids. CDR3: CSARDYKWSGKETQYF. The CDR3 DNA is TGCAGTGCTAGAGATTATAAGTGGTCTGGCAAAGAGACCCAGTACTTC.

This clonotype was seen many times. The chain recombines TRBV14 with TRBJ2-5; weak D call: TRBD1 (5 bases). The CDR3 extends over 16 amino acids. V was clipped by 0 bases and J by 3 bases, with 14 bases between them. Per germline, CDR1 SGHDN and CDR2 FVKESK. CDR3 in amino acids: CASSQEWAGLEETQYF. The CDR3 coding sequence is TGTGCCAGCAGCCAAGAGTGGGCAGGGTTAGAAGAGACCCAGTACTTC.

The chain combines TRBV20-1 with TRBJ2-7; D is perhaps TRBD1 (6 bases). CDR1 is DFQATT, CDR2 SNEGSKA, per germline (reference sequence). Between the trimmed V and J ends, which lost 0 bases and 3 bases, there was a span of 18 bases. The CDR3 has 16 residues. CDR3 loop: CSARDPWQGSDYEQYF. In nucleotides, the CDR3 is TGCAGTGCTAGAGATCCGTGGCAGGGGAGTGACTACGAGCAGTACTTC.